These 23 T cell receptor beta chains came from one sample sequenced in a study of CD8+CD57+ T cells in acquired aplastic anemia. CD8+CD57+ cell expansion had been shown by flow cytometry in patients chosen for sequencing. Genomic DNA templated the TCR beta VDJ and CDR3 profiling. TCRdb itself ran the reads through MiXCR, one entry per CDR3 protein. Among 450,000 to 600,000 distinct CDR3 sequences listed, 25% to 40% were seen once. Sequences were obtained from sorted CD4+, CD8+, or CD8+CD57+ T cells (not recorded which) from PBMCs. All receptors come from a human donor with aplastic anemia.

The sample holds many counts of this clonotype. The V and J genes are TRBV7-2 and TRBJ2-7; D is undetermined. V lost 5 bases to trimming and J lost 3 bases, with 20 bases between them. CDR1 is SGHTA and CDR2 is FQGNSA in the germline V gene. The CDR3 runs to 16 residues. The CDR3 DNA sequence: TGTGCCAGCAGCCTAGGCCGGATGTTTACCCGCTACGAGCAGTACTTC. Protein sequence: CASSLGRMFTRYEQYF.

This sequence joins TRBV2 and TRBJ2-7; a possible D gene is TRBD2 (7 bases). V was shortened by 4 bases and J by 6 bases, with 19 bases between the two germline ends. The CDR3 totals 15 residues. CDR1 is SNHLY, CDR2 FYNNEI, per germline. Here the CDR3 DNA reads TGTGCCAGCAGTGCTGAGGGGGGGAGGGTATCCGAGCAGTACTTC. This encodes CASSAEGGRVSEQYF.

The chain recombines TRBV19 with TRBJ2-3, with 10 bases identical to TRBD2. The CDR3 covers 16 residues. Looked up from germline, CDR1 is LNHDA and CDR2 is SQIVND (reference sequence). J lost 1 base, V lost 3 bases, and 4 bases had no gene match. CDR3: CASSMRTSGRTDTQYF. The CDR3 DNA follows: TGTGCCAGTAGTATGAGGACTAGCGGTCGCACAGATACGCAGTATTTT.

The sample holds many counts of this clonotype. The chain links TRBV2 to TRBJ2-7; TRBD1 matches at 7 bases. The CDR3 is made up of 14 amino acids. The germline gives CDR1 SNHLY, CDR2 FYNNEI. The junction had 3 bases not matched to a gene; V was cut back by 4 bases and J by 0 bases. CDR3 region: CASSVQGISYEQYF. CDR3 DNA: TGTGCCAGCAGTGTACAGGGGATCTCCTACGAGCAGTACTTC.

V gene TRBV2 combines with J gene TRBJ2-3, with TRBD2 identical over 16 bases. There are 16 residues in the CDR3. V lost 6 bases to trimming and J lost 8 bases; unmatched junction nucleotides: 8. Germline loops: CDR1 SNHLY, CDR2 FYNNEI. CDR3 nucleotide sequence: TGTGCCAGCAGCCCCGGGACTAGCGGGGGGGCCGGTACGCAGTATTTT. Protein product: CASSPGTSGGAGTQYF.

V usage is TRBV15 and J usage is TRBJ1-4, with a weak D call TRBD1 (5 bases). Between the trimmed V and J ends, which lost 0 bases and 5 bases, there was a span of 13 bases. Germline V CDR1 and CDR2: LNHNV, YYDKDF (reference sequence). CDR3 length equals 16 residues. CDR3 in amino acids: CATSRDGWDLNEKLFF. The CDR3 nucleotides read TGTGCCACCAGCAGAGACGGGTGGGACCTCAATGAAAAACTGTTTTTT.

This clonotype was recorded many times. This chain joins TRBV25-1 and TRBJ1-2; D is perhaps TRBD1 (6 bases). Looked up from germline, CDR1 is MGHDK and CDR2 is SYGVNS. The CDR3 covers 14 residues. The V end lost 6 bases, the J end lost 8 bases, and 19 bases lay between the germline ends. CDR3 bases: TGTGCCAGCAGCGCACCGGGACAAGATCGCGGCTACACCTTC. Amino acid sequence: CASSAPGQDRGYTF.

This clonotype was detected many times. This sequence joins TRBV2 and TRBJ1-1, with D unclear. In germline, CDR1 is SNHLY, CDR2 FYNNEI. V was clipped by 3 bases and J by 1 base, with 9 bases between them. This CDR3 comprises 14 residues. This CDR3 is CASSDREPNTEAFF. CDR3 bases: TGTGCCAGCAGTGACCGGGAGCCGAACACTGAAGCTTTCTTT.

Many counts were recorded for this clonotype. The J gene is TRBJ1-2, the V gene TRBV7-2; D not certain. Germline CDR1 and CDR2: SGHTA and FQGNSA. There are 12 residues in the CDR3. With 4 bases removed from V and 2 bases from J, the gap between germline ends came to 5 bases. Here the CDR3 DNA reads TGTGCCAGCAGCTCCGTGAACTATGGCTACACCTTC. Translated, it gives CASSSVNYGYTF.

This clonotype occurred many times. The chain links TRBV9 to TRBJ1-6, with 9 bases lining up with TRBD1. Germline V CDR1 and CDR2: SGDLS, YYNGEE. Trimming cost V 3 bases and J 7 bases; bases outside gene matches: 5. CDR3 length: 15 amino acids. CDR3 in amino acids: CASSEGTGHNSPLHF. Here the CDR3 DNA reads TGTGCCAGCAGCGAAGGGACAGGGCACAATTCACCCCTCCACTTT.

Regarding this clonotype: A much larger clone lies one base from this, so it may be a read error. The CDR3 does not end in the conserved phenylalanine or tryptophan, so this is likely a read error. The chain recombines TRBV20-1 with TRBJ1-2; D gene unclear. The length of the CDR3 is 11 residues. Trimming cost V 1 base and J 7 bases, with 7 bases left between them. CDR1 is DFQATT, CDR2 SNEGSKA, per germline (reference sequence). The CDR3, as DNA: TGCAGTGCTAGAGTATCTCCTGGCTACACCCTC. This encodes CSARVSPGYTL.

This clonotype was seen a few times. This chain connects TRBV6-1 to TRBJ1-3; D is unclear. The V end lost 7 bases, the J end lost 0 bases, and 10 bases lay between the germline ends. CDR1 MNHNS and CDR2 SASEGT come from the germline V gene. The CDR3 spans 14 residues. The CDR3, as DNA: TGTGCCAGCACAGAGAGGAGCTCTGGAAACACCATATATTTT. Translating it yields CASTERSSGNTIYF.

V gene TRBV30 combines with J gene TRBJ1-6; D is unresolved. Looked up from germline, CDR1 is GTSNPN and CDR2 is SVGIG (reference sequence). With 0 bases removed from V and 8 bases from J, the gap between germline ends came to 11 bases. The CDR3 is made up of 14 amino acids. The DNA of the CDR3 is TGTGCCTGGAGTGTCGGAAGGGATGATTCACCCCTCCACTTT. It yields the protein CAWSVGRDDSPLHF. Together with reference TRBV30 and TRBJ1-6, the CDR3 gives the full variable domain: SQTIHQWPATLVQPVGSPLSLECTVEGTSNPNLYWYRQAAGRGLQLLFYSVGIGQISSEVPQNLSASRPQDRQFILSSKKLLLSDSGFYLCAWSVGRDDSPLHFGNGTRLTVT.

This clonotype has ten or more counts. The V gene is TRBV10-3, the J gene TRBJ1-1; the D gene is possibly TRBD1 (5 bases). The germline gives CDR1 ENHRY, CDR2 SYGVKD. This CDR3 spans 13 amino acids. Trimming shortened V by 3 bases and J by 7 bases, and 12 bases separated the two germline ends. CDR3 DNA sequence: TGTGCCATCAGTGACCCGCAGGGACTTGAAGCTTTCTTT. Residues: CAISDPQGLEAFF.

This clonotype turned up a few times. This rearrangement joins TRBV7-2 to TRBJ2-5, with D uncertain. Deletions cut 3 bases from V and 2 bases from J, with 7 bases between. Per the germline V gene, CDR1 is SGHTA and CDR2 is FQGNSA. This CDR3 has 13 amino acids. The CDR3 bases are TGTGCCAGCAGCTTCGGGCTTCAAGAGACCCAGTACTTC. Translating gives CASSFGLQETQYF.

This clonotype showed up just a few times. The genes are TRBV28 and TRBJ1-1; D call uncertain. The CDR3 loop spans 13 amino acids. Deletions cut 3 bases from V and 4 bases from J, with 9 bases between. The germline V gene encodes CDR1 MDHEN and CDR2 SYDVKM. The CDR3 DNA sequence: TGTGCCAGCAGTTTGCCGGGAACCACTGAAGCTTTCTTT. Its protein product is CASSLPGTTEAFF.

J is TRBJ1-6 and V is TRBV10-3; 9 bases are shared with TRBD1. The CDR3 extends over 17 amino acids. V lost 2 bases to trimming and J lost 13 bases; unmatched junction nucleotides: 15. Germline V CDR1 and CDR2: ENHRY, SYGVKD. For the CDR3, the DNA is TGTGCCATCAGTGAGAGGGGACAGGGTGGGGTATTTGGGCCCCTCCACTTT. Amino acids: CAISERGQGGVFGPLHF.

This clonotype was picked up many times. This chain links TRBV11-1 with TRBJ1-5; 8 nucleotides line up with TRBD1. The CDR3 has 17 residues. Germline CDR1 is SGHAT and CDR2 is FQDESV (reference sequence). V was pared by 2 bases and J by 4 bases, with 10 bases of the junction left unmatched. The CDR3 loop reads CASSLLAPGGRNQPQHF. The CDR3 DNA sequence: TGTGCCAGCAGCTTATTGGCCCCAGGGGGCAGGAATCAGCCCCAGCATTTT.

This clonotype was seen many times. The V call is TRBV6-6, the J call TRBJ2-5; 7 bases are shared with TRBD2. This CDR3 spans 15 amino acids. After removal of 2 bases from V and 4 bases from J, the junction contained 7 bases not matched to a gene. The germline gives CDR1 MNHNY, CDR2 SVGAGI (reference sequence). CDR3: CASSYEGLGLETQYF. The DNA for the CDR3 is TGTGCCAGCAGTTACGAAGGACTAGGACTAGAGACCCAGTACTTC.

This clonotype was counted at least ten times. This chain joins TRBV24-1 and TRBJ1-5; no firm D call. Germline loops: CDR1 KGHDR, CDR2 SFDVKD. The CDR3 runs 14 residues. The V gene lost 3 bases and the J gene lost 0 bases, with 5 bases spanning the gap. CDR3 DNA: TGTGCCACCAGTGATAAGGGTAGCAATCAGCCCCAGCATTTT. Protein: CATSDKGSNQPQHF.

The chain joins TRBV5-1 to TRBJ2-4; TRBD1 might be the D (5 bases). Trimming removed 0 bases from V and 11 bases from J, with 15 bases in between. This CDR3 region has 14 residues. The germline gives CDR1 SGHRS, CDR2 YFSETQ. The CDR3 DNA reads TGCGCCAGCAGCTTGGAGACTCAGGGTGGGGTTCAGTACTTC. It specifies CASSLETQGGVQYF.

This chain joins TRBV10-3 and TRBJ2-3, with D unresolved. CDR1 and CDR2 from the germline V gene are ENHRY and SYGVKD. V dropped 7 bases and J dropped 5 bases, with 13 bases sitting between them. The CDR3 totals 13 residues. CDR3 bases: TGTGCCATCAAGGATGGCTCGGGAGATACGCAGTATTTT. Translating it yields CAIKDGSGDTQYF.

This clonotype was counted at least ten times. The J gene is TRBJ1-1, the V gene TRBV10-1; no definite D call. This CDR3 has 17 residues. V was cut by 0 bases and J by 0 bases, with 14 bases left in between. CDR1 and CDR2 (germline): WNHNN, SYGVQD (reference sequence). CDR3 in DNA: TGCGCCAGCAGTGAGTCGAAGAGAAAGGTCATGAACACTGAAGCTTTCTTT. Residues: CASSESKRKVMNTEAFF.